Here is one T cell receptor beta chain with its context. The target antigen is unknown. Heparinised blood was drawn once per donor, averaging around 110 mL. The CDR3 sequence is 18 residues long. Germline V CDR1 and CDR2: LGHNA, YSLEER. V was trimmed by 0 bases and J by 7 bases, leaving 22 bases between them. This specimen comes from a study of beta chain features in type 1 diabetes. Study-wide points: Compared to healthy donors, patients appeared to have naive, central memory and Treg TCRB repertoires that were more alike.

Reverse transcribing all isolated RNA meant expressed TCRB transcripts were sequenced. Data came from immunoSEQ multiplex PCR; TCRdb stores just in-frame clones and leaves some out. The sample consists of around 500,000 clones, about an eighth of them appearing once. The origin of this receptor is a woman aged 18-29 years in good health. The chain recombines TRBV4-3 with TRBJ2-1, with D hard to call. The sample consisted of naive CD4+ T cells from blood. For the CDR3, the DNA is TGCGCCAGCAGCCAAGATGCTGGGTTTTCCGGGTCGGATAATGAGCAGTTCTTC. The encoded protein is CASSQDAGFSGSDNEQFF.